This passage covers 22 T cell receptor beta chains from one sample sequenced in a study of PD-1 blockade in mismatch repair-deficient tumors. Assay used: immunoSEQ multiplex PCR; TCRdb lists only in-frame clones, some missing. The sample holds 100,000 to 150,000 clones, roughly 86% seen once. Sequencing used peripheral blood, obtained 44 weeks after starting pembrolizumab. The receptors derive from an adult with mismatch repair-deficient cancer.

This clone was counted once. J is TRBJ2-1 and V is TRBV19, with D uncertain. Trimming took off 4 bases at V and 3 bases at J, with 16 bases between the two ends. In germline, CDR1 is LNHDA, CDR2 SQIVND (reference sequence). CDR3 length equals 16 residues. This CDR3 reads CASSKTRTPGYNEQFF. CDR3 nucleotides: TGTGCCAGTAGTAAAACCAGGACCCCGGGCTACAATGAGCAGTTCTTC.

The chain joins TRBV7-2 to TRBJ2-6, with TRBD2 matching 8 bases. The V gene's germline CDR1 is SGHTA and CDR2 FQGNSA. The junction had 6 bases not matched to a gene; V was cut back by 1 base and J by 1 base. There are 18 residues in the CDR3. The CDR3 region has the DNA TGTGCCAGCAGCTTAGTGGCGGGAGGAGTTTCTGGGGCCAACGTCCTGACTTTC. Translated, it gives CASSLVAGGVSGANVLTF.

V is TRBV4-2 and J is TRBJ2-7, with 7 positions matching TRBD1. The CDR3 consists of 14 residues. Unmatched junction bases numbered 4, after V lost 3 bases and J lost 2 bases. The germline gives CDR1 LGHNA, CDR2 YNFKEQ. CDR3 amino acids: CASSHPDRAYEQYF. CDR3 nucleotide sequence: TGTGCCAGCAGCCACCCCGACAGGGCCTACGAGCAGTACTTC.

The CDR3, as DNA: TGTGCCAGCAGCTTGGCAGGAAATACAGATACGCAGTATTTT. This gives the protein CASSLAGNTDTQYF. The V and J genes are TRBV5-6 and TRBJ2-3; no definite D call. Germline CDR1 SGHDT, CDR2 YYEEEE. Trimming left V 0 bases short and J 3 bases short, with 8 bases between. The CDR3 extends over 14 amino acids.

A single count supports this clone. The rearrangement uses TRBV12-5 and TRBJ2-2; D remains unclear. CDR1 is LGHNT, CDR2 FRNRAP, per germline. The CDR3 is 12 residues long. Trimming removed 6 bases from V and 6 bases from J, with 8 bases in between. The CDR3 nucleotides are TGTGCTAGTGGATACAACCCCGGGGAGCTGTTTTTT. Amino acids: CASGYNPGELFF.

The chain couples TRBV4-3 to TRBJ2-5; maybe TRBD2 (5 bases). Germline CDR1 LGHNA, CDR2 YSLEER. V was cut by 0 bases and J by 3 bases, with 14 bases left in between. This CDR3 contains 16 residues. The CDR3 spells CASSQDGEGWKETQYF. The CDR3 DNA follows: TGCGCCAGCAGCCAAGATGGTGAGGGTTGGAAAGAGACCCAGTACTTC.

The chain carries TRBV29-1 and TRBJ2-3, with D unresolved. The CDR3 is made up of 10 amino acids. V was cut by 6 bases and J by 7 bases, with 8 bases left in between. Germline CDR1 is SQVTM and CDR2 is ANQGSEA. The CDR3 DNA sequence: TGCAGCGTCGACCTGAATACGCAGTATTTT. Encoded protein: CSVDLNTQYF.

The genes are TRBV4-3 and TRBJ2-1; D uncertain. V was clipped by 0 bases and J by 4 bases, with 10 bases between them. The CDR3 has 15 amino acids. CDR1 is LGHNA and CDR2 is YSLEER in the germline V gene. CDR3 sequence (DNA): TGCGCCAGCAGCCAAGATCTGACGGTGTACAATGAGCAGTTCTTC. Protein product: CASSQDLTVYNEQFF.

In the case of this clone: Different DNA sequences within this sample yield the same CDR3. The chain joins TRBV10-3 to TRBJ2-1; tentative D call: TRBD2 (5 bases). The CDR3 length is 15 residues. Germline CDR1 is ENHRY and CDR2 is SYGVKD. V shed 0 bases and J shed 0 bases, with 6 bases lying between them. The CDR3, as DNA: TGTGCCATCAGTGAGTCGGGGAGCTCCTACAATGAGCAGTTCTTC. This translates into CAISESGSSYNEQFF.

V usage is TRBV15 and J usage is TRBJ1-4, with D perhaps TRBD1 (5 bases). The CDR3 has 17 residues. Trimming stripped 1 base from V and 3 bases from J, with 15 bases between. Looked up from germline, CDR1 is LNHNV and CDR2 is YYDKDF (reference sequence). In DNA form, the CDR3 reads TGTGCCACCAGCAGAGGCTCTATCGGGGGTGCTAATGAAAAACTGTTTTTT. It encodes CATSRGSIGGANEKLFF. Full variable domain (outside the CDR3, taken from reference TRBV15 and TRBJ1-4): DAMVIQNPRYQVTQFGKPVTLSCSQTLNHNVMYWYQQKSSQAPKLLFHYYDKDFNNEADTPDNFQSRRPNTSFCFLDIRSPGLGDTAMYLCATSRGSIGGANEKLFFGSGTQLSVL.

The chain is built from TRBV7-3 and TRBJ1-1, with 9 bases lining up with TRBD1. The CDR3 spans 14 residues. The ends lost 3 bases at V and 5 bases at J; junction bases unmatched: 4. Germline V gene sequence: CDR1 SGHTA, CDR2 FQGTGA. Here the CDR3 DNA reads TGTGCCAGCAGCTTGACAGGGGGAGGTACTGAAGCTTTCTTT. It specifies CASSLTGGGTEAFF.

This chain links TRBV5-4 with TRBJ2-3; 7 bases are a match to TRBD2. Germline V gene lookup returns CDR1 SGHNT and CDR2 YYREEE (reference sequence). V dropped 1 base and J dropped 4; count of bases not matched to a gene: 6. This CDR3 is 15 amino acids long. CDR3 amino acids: CASSLWGGVADTQYF. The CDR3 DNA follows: TGTGCCAGCAGCTTGTGGGGGGGAGTAGCAGATACGCAGTATTTT.

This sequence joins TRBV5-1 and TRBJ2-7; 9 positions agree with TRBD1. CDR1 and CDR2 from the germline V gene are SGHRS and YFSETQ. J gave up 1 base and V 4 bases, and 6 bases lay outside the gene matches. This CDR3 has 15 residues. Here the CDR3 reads CASSPGQGKSYEQYF. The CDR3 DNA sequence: TGCGCCAGCAGCCCGGGACAGGGAAAATCCTACGAGCAGTACTTC.

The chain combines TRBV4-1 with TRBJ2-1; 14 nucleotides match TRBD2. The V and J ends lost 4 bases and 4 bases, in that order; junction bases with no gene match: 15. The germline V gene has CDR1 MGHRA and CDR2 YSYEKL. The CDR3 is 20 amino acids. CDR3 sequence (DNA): TGCGCCAGCAGCCTAAGACACGGGACTAGCGGGAGCGAGAGGTACAATGAGCAGTTCTTC. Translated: CASSLRHGTSGSERYNEQFF.

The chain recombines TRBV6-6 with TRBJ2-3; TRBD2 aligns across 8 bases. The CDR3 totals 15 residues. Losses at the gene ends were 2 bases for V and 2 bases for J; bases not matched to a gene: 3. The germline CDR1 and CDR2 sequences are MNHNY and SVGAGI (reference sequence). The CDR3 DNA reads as TGTGCCAGCAGTTACACAGCGGGAGACACAGATACGCAGTATTTT. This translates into CASSYTAGDTDTQYF.

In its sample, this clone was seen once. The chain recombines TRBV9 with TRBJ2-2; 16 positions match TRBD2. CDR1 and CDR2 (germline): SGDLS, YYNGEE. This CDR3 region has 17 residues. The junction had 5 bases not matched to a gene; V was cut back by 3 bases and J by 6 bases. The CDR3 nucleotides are TGTGCCAGCAGCGGCGGGACTAGCGGGAGGGCCCCCGGGGAGCTGTTTTTT. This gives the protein CASSGGTSGRAPGELFF.

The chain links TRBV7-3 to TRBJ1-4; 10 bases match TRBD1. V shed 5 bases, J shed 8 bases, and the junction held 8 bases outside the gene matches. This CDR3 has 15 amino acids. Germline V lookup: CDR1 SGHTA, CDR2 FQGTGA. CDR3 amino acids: CASSPRDRGKEKLFF. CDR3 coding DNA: TGTGCCAGCAGCCCCCGGGACAGGGGAAAAGAAAAACTGTTTTTT.

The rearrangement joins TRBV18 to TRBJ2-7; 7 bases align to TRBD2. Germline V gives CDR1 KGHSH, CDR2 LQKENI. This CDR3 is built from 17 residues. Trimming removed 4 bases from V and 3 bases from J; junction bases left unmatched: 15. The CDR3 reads CASSRFTSATNRYEQYF. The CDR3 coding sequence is TGTGCCAGCTCACGTTTTACTAGCGCGACCAACCGCTACGAGCAGTACTTC. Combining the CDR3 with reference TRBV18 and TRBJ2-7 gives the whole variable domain NAGVMQNPRHLVRRRGQEARLRCSPMKGHSHVYWYRQLPEEGLKFMVYLQKENIIDESGMPKERFSAEFPKEGPSILRIQQVVRGDSAAYFCASSRFTSATNRYEQYFGPGTRLTVT.

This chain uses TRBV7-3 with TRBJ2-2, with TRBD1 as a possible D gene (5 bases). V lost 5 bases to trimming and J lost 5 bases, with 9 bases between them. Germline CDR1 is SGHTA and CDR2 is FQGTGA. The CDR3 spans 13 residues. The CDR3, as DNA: TGTGCCAGCAGCACAGGTGGGACCGGGGAGCTGTTTTTT. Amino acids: CASSTGGTGELFF. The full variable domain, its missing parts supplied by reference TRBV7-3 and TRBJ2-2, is GAGVSQTPSNKVTEKGKYVELRCDPISGHTALYWYRQSLGQGPEFLIYFQGTGAADDSGLPNDRFFAVRPEGSVSTLKIQRTERGDSAVYLCASSTGGTGELFFGEGSRLTVL.

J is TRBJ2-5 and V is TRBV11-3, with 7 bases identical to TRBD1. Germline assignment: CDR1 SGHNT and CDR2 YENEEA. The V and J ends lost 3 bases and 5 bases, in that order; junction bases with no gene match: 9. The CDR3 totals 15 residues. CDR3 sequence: CASSFVGTEKETQYF. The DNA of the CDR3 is TGTGCCAGCAGCTTCGTAGGGACAGAGAAGGAGACCCAGTACTTC.

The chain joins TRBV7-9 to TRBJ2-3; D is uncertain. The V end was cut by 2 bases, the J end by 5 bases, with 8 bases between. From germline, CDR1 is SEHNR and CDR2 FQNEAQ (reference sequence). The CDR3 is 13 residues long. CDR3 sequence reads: CASSLTLRDTQYF. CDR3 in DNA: TGTGCCAGCAGCTTAACCCTCAGAGATACGCAGTATTTT. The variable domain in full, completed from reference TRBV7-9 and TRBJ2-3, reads DTGVSQNPRHKITKRGQNVTFRCDPISEHNRLYWYRQTLGQGPEFLTYFQNEAQLEKSRLLSDRFSAERPKGSFSTLEIQRTEQGDSAMYLCASSLTLRDTQYFGPGTRLTVL.

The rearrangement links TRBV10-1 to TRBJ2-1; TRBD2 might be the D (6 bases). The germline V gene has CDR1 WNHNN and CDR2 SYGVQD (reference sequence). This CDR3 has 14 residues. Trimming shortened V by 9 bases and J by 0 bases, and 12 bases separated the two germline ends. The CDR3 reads CASQAGSSYNEQFF. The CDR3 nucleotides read TGCGCCAGTCAGGCCGGGAGCTCCTACAATGAGCAGTTCTTC.